This T cell receptor (beta chain) emerged from a study of lung T cells in sarcoidosis with Löfgren's syndrome. Study summary: Repertoire analyses centered on Löfgren's syndrome patients. Study-level results: Recognition of an unidentified sarcoidosis antigen was only suggested. In alpha-beta pairs, TRAV12-1 favored TRBV2, and their CDR3s were homologous. Multiple Löfgren's syndrome patients reportedly shared TRAV12-1 and TRBV2 CDR3 motifs, suggesting public CD4+ TCRs.

A note on this clonotype: What it binds is not known. The junction does not match germline at one end; this may be a read error.

CDR1 and CDR2 from the germline V gene are LNHDA and SQIVND (reference sequence). The CDR3 is 14 residues long. In TCRdb, the reads were re-called with MiXCR into one record per CDR3 protein. The profile shows 1,500 to 2,000 distinct CDR3 sequences, 25% to 30% of them singletons. V usage is TRBV19 and J usage is TRBJ1-4, with no clear D. The source material was CD4+ T cells from bronchoalveolar lavage. The clonotype comes from a human donor with sarcoidosis (Löfgren's syndrome or another form), or a control subject (not recorded which). The CDR3 loop reads CAVAGALTNKKLFF. CDR3 bases: TGTGCAGTGGCAGGAGCATTAACTAATAAAAAACTGTTTTTT.